Sequencing of this T cell receptor beta chain was carried out in a study of blood T cells in healthy people across ages. Regarding the study as a whole: Donors of long life had a larger count of naive CD4+ cells and greater diversity than aged donors.

Through a sample-barcoded 5' primer and a J-beta primer mix, a second PCR was run for about 7 to 12 cycles. Each cDNA molecule, via a template-switch adaptor with 12 random nucleotides, was tagged. TCRdb re-called the 5' RACE reads with MiXCR, one entry per CDR3 protein. Seen here are 550,000 to 800,000 distinct CDR3 sequences, 32% observed once, and the top ten hold roughly 15%. This clonotype was found many times. Antigen unknown. Each sample yielded at least 5 micrograms of PBMC total RNA. The CDR3 sequence is 13 residues long. CDR1 and CDR2 from the germline V gene are SNHLY and FYNNEI. V shed 6 bases and J 5 bases; nucleotides not matched to a gene: 6.

The V call is TRBV2, the J call TRBJ1-2; 7 bases are shared with TRBD1. This clonotype was obtained from an elderly woman in good health. Sequencing was carried out using blood. CDR3: CASSRDSWYGYTF. In DNA form, the CDR3 reads TGTGCCAGCAGCCGGGACAGCTGGTATGGCTACACCTTC.